This TCR beta chain derives from a study of blood T cell repertoires in COVID-19. Study summary: Samples came from the United States, Italy and Spain, spanning acute and convalescent COVID-19. T cells, B-cell-depleted T cells, or PBMCs supplied cDNA or gDNA.

Under the authors' procedure: Reference gene primer amplification gave estimated nucleated cell counts. Some clones are missing from TCRdb's copy, which holds only in-frame ones; the method was immunoSEQ multiplex PCR. V and J calls and clone size come straight from that table; D and trimming were deduced from the DNA. This table has roughly 300,000 clones, 80% to 85% appearing once. The receptor comes from a woman between 55 and 75 years old with active or convalescent COVID-19. Sequencing input: peripheral blood.

CDR3: CASSFSDTEQFF. Here the CDR3 DNA reads TGTGCCAGCAGCTTTAGCGATACTGAGCAGTTCTTC. This chain uses TRBV7-3 with TRBJ2-1; tentatively, D is TRBD2 (5 bases). V lost 3 bases, J lost 9 bases, and 9 bases lay in between. The CDR3 covers 12 residues. Germline V gene data show CDR1 as SGHTA and CDR2 as FQGTGA.